This T cell receptor beta chain stems from a study of OX40 agonist ivuxolimab in advanced cancers. This clone was observed a single time. This CDR3 has 16 residues. Germline V lookup: CDR1 SGHAT, CDR2 FQNNGV. V lost 3 bases to trimming and J lost 5 bases, with 19 bases between them. TCRdb keeps only in-frame clones here, not all; method: immunoSEQ multiplex PCR. This table has 81,000 or so clones, roughly nine tenths appearing once. The chain is built from TRBV11-2 and TRBJ2-5, with D possibly matching TRBD2 (5 bases). This receptor was taken from an adult with an advanced solid tumor such as melanoma, head and neck, liver or kidney cancer. The sequenced sample was CD4+ or CD8+ T cells sorted from blood, obtained in a trial of the OX40 agonist ivuxolimab. The CDR3 nucleotides read TGTGCCAGCAGCTTCCCTCGGCTAGAGAGGGAGGAGACCCAGTACTTC. Translation: CASSFPRLEREETQYF.